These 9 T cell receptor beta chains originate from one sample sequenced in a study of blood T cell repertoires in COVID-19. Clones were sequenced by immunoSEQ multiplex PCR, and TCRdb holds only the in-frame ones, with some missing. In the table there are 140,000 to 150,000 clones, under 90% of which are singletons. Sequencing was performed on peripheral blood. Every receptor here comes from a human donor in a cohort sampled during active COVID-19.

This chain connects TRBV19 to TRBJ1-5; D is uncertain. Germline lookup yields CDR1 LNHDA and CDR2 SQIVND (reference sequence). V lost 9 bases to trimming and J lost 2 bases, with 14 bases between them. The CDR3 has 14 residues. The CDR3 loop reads CASSFRHRNQPQHF. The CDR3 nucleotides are TGTGCCAGCTCATTCCGACACCGCAATCAGCCCCAGCATTTT.

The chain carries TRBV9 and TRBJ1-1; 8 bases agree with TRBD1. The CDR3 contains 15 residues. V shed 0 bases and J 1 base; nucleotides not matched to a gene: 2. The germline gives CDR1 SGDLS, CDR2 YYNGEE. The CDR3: CASSVDGTGNTEAFF. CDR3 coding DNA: TGTGCCAGCAGCGTAGACGGGACAGGGAACACTGAAGCTTTCTTT.

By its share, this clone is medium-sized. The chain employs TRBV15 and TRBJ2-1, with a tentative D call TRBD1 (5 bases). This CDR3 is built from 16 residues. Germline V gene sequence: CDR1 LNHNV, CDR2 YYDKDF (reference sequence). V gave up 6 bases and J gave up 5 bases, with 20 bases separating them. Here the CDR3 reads CATREGEQDLNNEQFF. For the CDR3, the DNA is TGTGCCACCAGAGAAGGAGAACAGGACCTCAACAATGAGCAGTTCTTC.

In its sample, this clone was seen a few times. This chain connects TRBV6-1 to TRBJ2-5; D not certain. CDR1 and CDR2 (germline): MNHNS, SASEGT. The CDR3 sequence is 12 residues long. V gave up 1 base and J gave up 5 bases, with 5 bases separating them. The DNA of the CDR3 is TGTGCCAGCAGTGAAGTAGTCGAGACCCAGTACTTC. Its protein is CASSEVVETQYF.

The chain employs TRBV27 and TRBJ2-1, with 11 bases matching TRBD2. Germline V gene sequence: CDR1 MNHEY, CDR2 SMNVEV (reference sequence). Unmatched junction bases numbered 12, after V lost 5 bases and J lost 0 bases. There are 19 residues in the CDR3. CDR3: CASSPASGGPWSSYNEQFF. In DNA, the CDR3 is TGTGCCAGCAGTCCCGCTAGCGGGGGGCCATGGAGCTCCTACAATGAGCAGTTCTTC.

The CDR3 region is CASSQGLTNQPQHF. Written as DNA, the CDR3 is TGCGCCAGCAGCCAAGGACTGACCAATCAGCCCCAGCATTTT. The chain recombines TRBV4-3 with TRBJ1-5; D call uncertain. The CDR3 spans 14 residues. CDR1 is LGHNA, CDR2 YSLEER, per germline. Between the trimmed V and J ends, which lost 1 base and 3 bases, there was a span of 7 bases.

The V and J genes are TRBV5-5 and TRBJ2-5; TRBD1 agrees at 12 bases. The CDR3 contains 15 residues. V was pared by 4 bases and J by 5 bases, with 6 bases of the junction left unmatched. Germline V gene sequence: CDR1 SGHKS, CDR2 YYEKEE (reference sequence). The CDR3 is CASSGTGGTDETQYF. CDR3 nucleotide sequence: TGTGCCAGCAGCGGGACAGGGGGCACGGACGAGACCCAGTACTTC.

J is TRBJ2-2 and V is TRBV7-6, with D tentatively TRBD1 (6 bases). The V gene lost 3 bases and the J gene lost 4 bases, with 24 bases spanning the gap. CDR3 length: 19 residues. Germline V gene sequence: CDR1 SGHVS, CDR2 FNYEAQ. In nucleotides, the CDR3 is TGTGCCAGCAGCTTCACGCGGATGGGGGCGTCTAAGGCCACCGGGGAGCTGTTTTTT. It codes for CASSFTRMGASKATGELFF.

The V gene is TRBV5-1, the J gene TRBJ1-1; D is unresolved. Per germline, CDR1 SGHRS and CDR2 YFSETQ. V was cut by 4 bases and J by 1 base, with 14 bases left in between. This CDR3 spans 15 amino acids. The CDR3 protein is CASSLRGASNTEAFF. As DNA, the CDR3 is TGCGCCAGCAGCCTCCGAGGTGCATCGAACACTGAAGCTTTCTTT.